This T cell receptor (beta chain) originates from a study of post-analysis software for immune sequencing data. Regarding the study as a whole: Elevated frequency relative to controls characterized four to six TRBV segments in patients, TRBV5-6, TRBV5-1 and TRBV20-1 among them.

Remarks on this clonotype: What it recognizes is unknown.

TCR beta cDNA libraries had unique molecular identifiers. TCRdb reprocessed the PCR reads with MiXCR, giving one entry per CDR3 protein. The table includes roughly 800,000 distinct CDR3 sequences, 30% detected once. The CDR3 is made up of 15 amino acids. The germline V and J ends were trimmed by 5 bases and 0 bases, with 11 bases remaining between them. Germline V gene sequence: CDR1 SGHTA, CDR2 FQGNSA. The chain uses TRBV7-2 and TRBJ1-5; D is unclear. Sequenced sample: blood. The receptor was isolated from a girl aged 10-17 years with multiple sclerosis. CDR3 residues: CASSRELDSNQPQHF. For the CDR3, the DNA is TGTGCCAGCAGCCGAGAGCTAGATAGCAATCAGCCCCAGCATTTT.